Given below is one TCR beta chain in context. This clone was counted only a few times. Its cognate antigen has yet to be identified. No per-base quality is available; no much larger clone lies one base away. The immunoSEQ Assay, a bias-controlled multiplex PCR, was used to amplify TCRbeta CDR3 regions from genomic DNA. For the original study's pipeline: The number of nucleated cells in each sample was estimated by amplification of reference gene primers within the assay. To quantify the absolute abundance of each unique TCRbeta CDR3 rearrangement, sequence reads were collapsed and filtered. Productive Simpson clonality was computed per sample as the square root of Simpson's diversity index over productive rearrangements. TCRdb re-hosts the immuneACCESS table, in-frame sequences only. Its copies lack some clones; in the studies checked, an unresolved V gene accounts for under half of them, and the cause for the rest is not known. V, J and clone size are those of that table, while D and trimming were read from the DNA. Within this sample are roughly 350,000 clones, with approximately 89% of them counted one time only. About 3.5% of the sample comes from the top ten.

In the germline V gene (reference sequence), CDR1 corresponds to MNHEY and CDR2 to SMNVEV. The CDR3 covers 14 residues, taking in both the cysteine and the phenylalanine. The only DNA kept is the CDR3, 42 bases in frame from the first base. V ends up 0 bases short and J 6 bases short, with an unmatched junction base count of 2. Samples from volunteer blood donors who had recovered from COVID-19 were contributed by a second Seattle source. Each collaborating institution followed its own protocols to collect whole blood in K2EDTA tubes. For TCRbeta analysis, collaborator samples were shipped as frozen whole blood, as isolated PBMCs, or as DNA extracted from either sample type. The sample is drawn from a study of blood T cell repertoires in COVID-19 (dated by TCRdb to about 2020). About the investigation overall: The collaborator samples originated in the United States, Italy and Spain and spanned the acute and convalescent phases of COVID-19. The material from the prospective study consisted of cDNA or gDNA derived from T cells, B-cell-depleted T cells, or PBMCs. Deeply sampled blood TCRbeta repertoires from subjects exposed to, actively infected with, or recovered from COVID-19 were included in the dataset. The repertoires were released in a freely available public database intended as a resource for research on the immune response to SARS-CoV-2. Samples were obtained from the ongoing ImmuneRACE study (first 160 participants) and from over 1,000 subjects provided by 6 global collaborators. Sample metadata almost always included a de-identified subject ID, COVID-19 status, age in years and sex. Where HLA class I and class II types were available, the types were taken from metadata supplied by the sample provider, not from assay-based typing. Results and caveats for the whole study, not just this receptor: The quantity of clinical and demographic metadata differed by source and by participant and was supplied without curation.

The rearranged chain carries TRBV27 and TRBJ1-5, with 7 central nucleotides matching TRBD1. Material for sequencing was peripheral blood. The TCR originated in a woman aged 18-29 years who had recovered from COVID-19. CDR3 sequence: CASSLSQGSQPQHF. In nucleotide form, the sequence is TGTGCCAGCAGTTTATCACAGGGGAGTCAGCCCCAGCATTTT.